The 23 T cell receptor beta chains presented below share a single source sample, sequenced in a study of T cells in Graves' hyperthyroidism and ophthalmopathy. TCR beta CDR3 region amplification was performed from RNA transcripts. The TCR CDR3 first-round RT-PCR relied on the HTBI primer set. Each CDR3 protein is one row after TCRdb ran MiXCR on the multiplex PCR reads. The sample holds 300,000 to 400,000 distinct CDR3 sequences, around 14% seen once. Sequencing was performed on blood. These receptors came from a woman between 18 and 29 years old with Graves' hyperthyroidism.

This clonotype was detected many times. This chain joins TRBV7-2 and TRBJ2-5; weak D call: TRBD1 (5 bases). Germline assignment: CDR1 SGHTA and CDR2 FQGNSA. Trimming shortened V by 5 bases and J by 2 bases, and 9 bases separated the two germline ends. This CDR3 has 13 residues. CDR3 sequence reads: CASSPQGQETQYF. As DNA, the CDR3 is TGTGCCAGCAGCCCCCAGGGTCAAGAGACCCAGTACTTC.

On this clonotype: A much larger clone sits a single nucleotide away, making a read error possible. The V gene is TRBV29-1, the J gene TRBJ1-3; D is undetermined. Germline CDR1 reads SQVTM; CDR2 reads ANQGSEA. The CDR3 consists of 13 residues. CDR3 coding DNA: TGCAGCGTTGTCCCCTCCTCTGGAAACACCACATATTTT. Translating gives CSVVPSSGNTTYF.

This clonotype was observed many times. This sequence joins TRBV6-1 and TRBJ1-4, with D tentatively TRBD1 (5 bases). The V and J ends lost 10 bases and 5 bases respectively, with 23 bases between them. The CDR3 sequence is 16 residues long. The V gene's germline CDR1 is MNHNS and CDR2 SASEGT. The CDR3 nucleotides read TGTGCCACCAATCCGGGGGACGTCGAGGGAAATGAAAAACTGTTTTTT. This gives the protein CATNPGDVEGNEKLFF.

This clonotype occurred a few times. The genes are TRBV18 and TRBJ2-3; D gene unclear. This CDR3 spans 15 amino acids. The germline V and J ends were trimmed by 2 bases and 4 bases, with 13 bases remaining between them. In germline, CDR1 is KGHSH, CDR2 LQKENI. The CDR3 DNA reads TGTGCCAGCTCACCAGACTCCTCCCTCCCAGATACGCAGTATTTT. Translation gives CASSPDSSLPDTQYF. Full variable domain (rest looked up from reference TRBV18 and TRBJ2-3): NAGVMQNPRHLVRRRGQEARLRCSPMKGHSHVYWYRQLPEEGLKFMVYLQKENIIDESGMPKERFSAEFPKEGPSILRIQQVVRGDSAAYFCASSPDSSLPDTQYFGPGTRLTVL.

This clonotype occurred many times. The chain is built from TRBV27 and TRBJ2-7; 7 bases line up with TRBD2. The CDR3 totals 14 residues. The V segment lost 6 bases and the J segment 3 bases; nucleotides outside the gene matches: 8. Germline V CDR1 and CDR2: MNHEY, SMNVEV (reference sequence). For the CDR3, the DNA is TGTGCCAGCAGCCCCACCGGGACTATCTACGAGCAGTACTTC. Amino acid sequence: CASSPTGTIYEQYF.

This clonotype was recorded at least ten times. Here the CDR3 reads CASSEGTGGGYNEQFF. The CDR3 DNA reads as TGTGCCAGCAGTGAAGGGACAGGGGGCGGCTACAATGAGCAGTTCTTC. The chain has TRBV2 and TRBJ2-1; TRBD1 aligns across 11 bases. The V and J ends lost 1 base and 3 bases, in that order; junction bases with no gene match: 2. CDR1 SNHLY and CDR2 FYNNEI come from the germline V gene. CDR3 size: 16 residues. Together with reference TRBV2 and TRBJ2-1, the CDR3 gives the full variable domain: EPEVTQTPSHQVTQMGQEVILRCVPISNHLYFYWYRQILGQKVEFLVSFYNNEISEKSEIFDDQFSVERPDGSNFTLKIRSTKLEDSAMYFCASSEGTGGGYNEQFFGPGTRLTVL.

This clonotype came up many times. The chain links TRBV12-3 or TRBV12-4 to TRBJ2-1, with D unclear. CDR3 size: 11 residues. V was shortened by 2 bases and J by 9 bases, with 5 bases between the two germline ends. The CDR3 region is CASSLRTEQFF. In DNA form, the CDR3 reads TGTGCCAGCAGTTTAAGGACTGAGCAGTTCTTC.

This clonotype came up many times. The J gene is TRBJ1-1, the V gene TRBV5-1; 8 bases agree with TRBD1. Germline-derived CDR1 and CDR2 are SGHRS and YFSETQ. The CDR3 totals 16 residues. J lost 7 bases, V lost 2 bases, and 13 bases had no gene match. CDR3: CASSLHLGQGRNEAFF. CDR3 DNA sequence: TGCGCCAGCAGCTTACATCTAGGACAGGGCAGGAATGAAGCTTTCTTT. The whole variable domain, filled in from reference TRBV5-1 and TRBJ1-1, reads KAGVTQTPRYLIKTRGQQVTLSCSPISGHRSVSWYQQTPGQGLQFLFEYFSETQRNKGNFPGRFSGRQFSNSRSEMNVSTLELGDSALYLCASSLHLGQGRNEAFFGQGTRLTVV.

The CDR3 protein is CAWRGQGFHEQYF. As DNA, the CDR3 is TGTGCCTGGAGGGGACAGGGCTTCCACGAGCAGTACTTC. The genes are TRBV30 and TRBJ2-7, with 9 bases aligning to TRBD1. J lost 5 bases, V lost 3 bases, and 5 bases had no gene match. The germline CDR1 and CDR2 sequences are GTSNPN and SVGIG (reference sequence). The CDR3 is 13 residues long.

This clonotype was detected a few times. A much larger clone differs by one base, so this may be a read error. The J gene is TRBJ2-3, the V gene TRBV28, with unresolved D. This CDR3 is built from 14 residues. The germline CDR1 and CDR2 sequences are MDHEN and SYDVKM. Trimming shortened V by 2 bases and J by 4 bases, and 10 bases separated the two germline ends. CDR3 loop: CASSLGVSADTQYF. CDR3 nucleotide sequence: TGTGCCAGCAGTTTAGGGGTGAGCGCAGATACGCAGTATTTT.

This clonotype was detected ten times or more. The chain joins TRBV5-1 to TRBJ2-1; D uncertain. CDR1 and CDR2 from the germline V gene are SGHRS and YFSETQ. The CDR3 covers 15 residues. V lost 0 bases and J 8 bases, leaving 15 bases between the germline ends. This CDR3 reads CASSLEAGTIDEQFF. In DNA form, the CDR3 reads TGCGCCAGCAGCTTGGAGGCAGGTACGATCGATGAGCAGTTCTTC.

This clonotype was seen ten or more times. The chain recombines TRBV9 with TRBJ1-2; possible D gene TRBD1, 6 bases. Germline assignment: CDR1 SGDLS and CDR2 YYNGEE. Trimming shortened V by 4 bases and J by 4 bases, and 14 bases separated the two germline ends. CDR3 length: 14 residues. As DNA, the CDR3 is TGTGCCAGCAGCTCCGGAGGGGGGGTCTATGGCTACACCTTC. It specifies CASSSGGGVYGYTF.

This clonotype was seen ten or more times. V usage is TRBV12-3 or TRBV12-4 and J usage is TRBJ2-7; D is unresolved. V gave up 2 bases and J gave up 3 bases, with 8 bases separating them. The CDR3 runs to 13 residues. As DNA, the CDR3 is TGTGCCAGCAGTTTAAGCGTTGACTACGAGCAGTACTTC. Encoded protein: CASSLSVDYEQYF.

This clonotype was counted between two and nine times. The chain uses TRBV9 and TRBJ2-3, with 8 bases fitting TRBD2. The length of the CDR3 is 17 residues. Germline V lookup: CDR1 SGDLS, CDR2 YYNGEE. V gave up 0 bases and J gave up 4 bases; unmatched junction bases: 10. CDR3 sequence reads: CASSVGLAGRGADTQYF. The CDR3 DNA is TGTGCCAGCAGCGTAGGGCTAGCGGGCCGAGGGGCAGATACGCAGTATTTT.

This clonotype was counted many times. The chain carries TRBV12-3 or TRBV12-4 and TRBJ2-2, with D perhaps matching TRBD2 (7 bases). Between the trimmed V and J ends, which lost 7 bases and 3 bases, there was a span of 12 bases. The CDR3 covers 14 residues. CDR3 region: CASIGGRHTGELFF. The CDR3 DNA reads TGTGCCAGCATCGGGGGGCGGCACACCGGGGAGCTGTTTTTT.

This clonotype was seen at least ten times. The chain carries TRBV2 and TRBJ2-3; TRBD2 aligns across 8 bases. The CDR3 sequence is 13 residues long. CDR1 is SNHLY and CDR2 is FYNNEI in the germline V gene. V dropped 5 bases and J dropped 8; count of bases not matched to a gene: 6. The DNA for the CDR3 is TGTGCCAGCAGTCCTCCGGGGGGGCTTACGCAGTATTTT. Protein sequence: CASSPPGGLTQYF.

This clonotype has a count of ten or more. The chain couples TRBV18 to TRBJ2-1; D might be TRBD1 or TRBD2, each matching 6 bases. CDR1 and CDR2 (germline): KGHSH, LQKENI. Trimming stripped 4 bases from V and 2 bases from J, with 9 bases between. The CDR3 loop spans 14 amino acids. Here the CDR3 reads CASSRGAPYNEQFF. In DNA, the CDR3 is TGTGCCAGCTCACGGGGGGCACCCTACAATGAGCAGTTCTTC.

This clonotype was seen a few times. The chain combines TRBV30 with TRBJ1-3; a possible D gene is TRBD1 (5 bases). Germline CDR1 reads GTSNPN; CDR2 reads SVGIG (reference sequence). The V end lost 5 bases, the J end lost 4 bases, and 18 bases lay between the germline ends. The CDR3 loop spans 15 amino acids. CDR3 protein: CAWGAGAGKGNTIYF. CDR3 DNA sequence: TGTGCCTGGGGGGCGGGTGCGGGGAAGGGAAACACCATATATTTT. Looking up the rest from reference TRBV30 and TRBJ1-3 gives the full variable domain: SQTIHQWPATLVQPVGSPLSLECTVEGTSNPNLYWYRQAAGRGLQLLFYSVGIGQISSEVPQNLSASRPQDRQFILSSKKLLLSDSGFYLCAWGAGAGKGNTIYFGEGSWLTVV.

The table lists this clonotype with many counts. The rearrangement uses TRBV27 and TRBJ2-7; D is ambiguous. The V gene lost 3 bases and the J gene lost 4 bases, with 19 bases spanning the gap. Germline CDR1 reads MNHEY; CDR2 reads SMNVEV (reference sequence). CDR3 length: 16 residues. The CDR3 spells CASSFQTGTAPYEQYF. The CDR3 region has the DNA TGTGCCAGCAGTTTTCAGACTGGAACCGCGCCTTACGAGCAGTACTTC.

This clonotype showed up many times. The gene calls are TRBV27 and TRBJ2-7; 11 nucleotides align to TRBD1. V gave up 7 bases and J gave up 2 bases; unmatched junction bases: 10. This CDR3 is 16 amino acids long. The V gene's germline CDR1 is MNHEY and CDR2 SMNVEV (reference sequence). CDR3 amino acids: CASNDHPGQGAYEQYF. DNA of the CDR3: TGTGCCAGCAATGATCACCCGGGACAGGGGGCCTACGAGCAGTACTTC.

To note about this clonotype: This sequence may be a read error, since a much larger clone differs from it by one base. This rearrangement joins TRBV6-1 to TRBJ1-5, with TRBD1 matching over 7 bases. The CDR3 totals 15 residues. The germline V gene encodes CDR1 MNHNS and CDR2 SASEGT. Trimming removed 6 bases from V and 6 bases from J; junction bases left unmatched: 11. This chain's CDR3 is CASRIGQVRVQPQHF. CDR3 DNA: TGTGCCAGCAGAATTGGACAGGTTAGGGTTCAGCCCCAGCATTTT.

The rearrangement uses TRBV28 and TRBJ2-5; no clear D. The CDR3 is made up of 16 amino acids. Trimming left V 6 bases short and J 2 bases short, with 19 bases between. CDR1 MDHEN and CDR2 SYDVKM come from the germline V gene. CDR3 sequence reads: CASSPAPDANQETQYF. The CDR3 DNA reads as TGTGCCAGCAGCCCGGCCCCGGACGCGAATCAAGAGACCCAGTACTTC. The variable domain in full, completed from reference TRBV28 and TRBJ2-5, reads DVKVTQSSRYLVKRTGEKVFLECVQDMDHENMFWYRQDPGLGLRLIYFSYDVKMKEKGDIPEGYSVSREKKERFSLILESASTNQTSMYLCASSPAPDANQETQYFGPGTRLLVL.

The chain is built from TRBV10-3 and TRBJ2-1; either TRBD1 or TRBD2 may supply D (5 bases each). The CDR3 covers 12 residues. Looked up from germline, CDR1 is ENHRY and CDR2 is SYGVKD. Trimming took off 9 bases at V and 8 bases at J, with 14 bases between the two ends. This CDR3 is CAIRTGTDEQFF. DNA of the CDR3: TGTGCCATACGGACTGGGACGGATGAGCAGTTCTTC.